This T cell receptor beta chain was sequenced in a study of cytomegalovirus exposure and HLA in healthy donors (dated 2017 in TCRdb). Some background on the complete study: An earlier analysis of several hundred of the donors reported about 250 Gb of sequence data and some 120 million unique TCR beta sequences from 150 million to 200 million T cells. The later analysis used no new phenotypic data to find candidate immune exposures, relying instead on TCR beta sequences and their occurrence across donors. In addition to the first cohort of 500 to 850 subjects, a separate validation cohort of 130 or so different subjects was used. All discovery cohort repertoires had been generated using a single sequencing platform. To predict cytomegalovirus infection status, the study combined high-throughput TCR immunosequencing, statistical association of individual TCRs with disease status, and machine learning. Donor age, sex, ethnicity and CMV serostatus were collected together with the repertoire data. Class I and class II HLA loci were covered by the typing at four-digit resolution. Across 300 to 400 genotyped donors of the cohort, an average of approximately 220,000 unique TCR beta nucleotide sequences per donor were sequenced, and around 19% of those sequences were non-productive. The study aimed to test whether cataloging public T cell receptors could reveal signatures of past pathogen exposure. Because of strong linkage in the cohort, four or five DR-DQ haplotypes were treated as single units for association and clustering. An early release that covered some 640 HLA-typed donors contained approximately 300 gigabases of sequencing data and some 87 million unique TCR sequences. In an earlier analysis of 587 of the donors, high-throughput TCR beta sequencing was used to judge whether each TCR beta V gene segment behaved as functional or pseudogenic. Typing coverage differed by locus: A, B, C, DRB1 and DQB1 were typed in about 620-630 donors, DQA1 in around 500, DPA1 in nearly 610, and DPB1 in just under 490. The study used immunosequencing to profile the T cell repertoires of 666 subjects and linked those repertoires to cytomegalovirus serostatus. Of the roughly 400 genotyped donors, roughly 80% fell in the genetic ancestry cluster associated with self-reported Caucasian donors. Genome-wide SNP genotypes for about 55% of the roughly 670 donors were used in a later genetic analysis, which treated that subset as a discovery cohort. In a later analysis, previously published TCR beta repertoires from hundreds of donors were re-analyzed and high-resolution HLA genotyping was added so that TCR occurrence patterns could be studied.

Library construction relied on the immunoSEQ multiplex PCR assay. A mixture of 60 forward primers for TCR Vbeta segments and 13 reverse primers for TCR Jbeta segments was used in the multiplex PCR. The CDR3 region of rearranged TCR beta genes was amplified from genomic DNA by a multiplex PCR assay. On the Illumina HiSeq System, the amplified TCR beta libraries were sequenced as 87-base-pair reads. The paper's processing steps were these. A later analysis counted approximately 74 million unique TCR beta chains across the 550 to 700 repertoires, and around 9.9 million of these chains were shared by at least two donors. Raw reads were error-corrected and collapsed into unique sequences by a nearest-neighbor algorithm in which closely related sequences were merged to remove PCR and sequencing errors. V, D and J gene segments were assigned by aligning CDR3 sequences to IMGT reference sequences. For a sequence to be retained, a match of at least six nucleotides was required to both a V gene segment and a J gene segment. Rearrangements were called productive when the CDR3 lacked stop codons and stayed in frame with V and J; all others were non-productive. CDR3 was defined according to IMGT convention as the region running from the second conserved V-encoded cysteine to the conserved J-encoded phenylalanine. In an earlier analysis of more than 550 of the donors, sequences lacking an unambiguous match to a single V gene segment were excluded. An earlier analysis of almost 600 of the donors classified V segments as functional when productive rearrangements were above 56.7% and as segregating when the standard deviation between donors was above 5%. A statistical classification framework was developed to diagnose cytomegalovirus status using the catalog of TCR beta chain sequences. V and J gene assignment, in a later analysis, came from comparing TCR nucleotide sequences with IMGT/GENE-DB human TR gene sequences. Using the TCRdist pipeline, a later analysis assigned CDR3 sequences along with most-parsimonious VDJ recombination scenarios. In a later analysis, each TCR beta chain was defined by its CDR3 amino acid sequence together with its V-gene family, and reads lacking a unique V-gene family were excluded. A later analysis removed 592 highly shared, low-generation-probability nucleotide sequences to deal with suspected cross-contamination and a sequencing artifact. A later analysis calculated a clonal expansion index for each public chain from normalized within-repertoire ranks of inferred template counts. A later analysis computed generation probabilities with a VDJ recombination model fitted to out-of-frame rearrangements, and checked the results against IGoR. In a later analysis, hypergeometric tests were used to score TCR-TCR, TCR-HLA and TCR-CMV co-occurrence, with a repertoire-size bias correction applied to TCR pairs. False discovery rates were estimated in a later analysis by permuting HLA or CMV assignments 20 times. In a later analysis, co-occurring TCRs were grouped using DBSCAN, and TCRdist sequence similarity was added for clustering within HLA-allele-positive subsets. For co-occurrence clustering, repertoires with fewer than 30,000 or more than 120,000 public chains were excluded, along with a handful of repertoires with anomalous nucleotide sharing. Imported from immuneACCESS, the table was reduced by TCRdb to in-frame sequences with V and J called. These copies leave out some clones; in studies compared against another copy, an unresolved V gene accounts for under half, and the cause of the remainder is not known. That table gives V, J and clone size, and the DNA gave D and trimming. The sample yields over 130,000 clones; roughly 80% were counted once. The biggest ten clones account for about 1.2% of the sample.

The paper's findings and limits, for the study overall: Specific HLA alleles were associated with over 15,000 TCR beta sequences at a false discovery rate of 0.05 in a later analysis. Cytomegalovirus status was reported to be diagnosed by the classifier with high specificity and sensitivity in both the original and validation cohorts. A further reported finding was that TCR beta sequences accurately predicted the HLA-A and HLA-B alleles for most subjects in the first cohort. In a later analysis, most CMV-associated TCR beta chains were found to appear HLA-restricted, with HLA associations seemingly driven largely by CMV exposure. Broadly in line with IMGT annotations, most TCR beta V segments showed up in productive rearrangements about 87% or about 30% of the time in an earlier analysis of 450 to 600 of the donors. Several of the top co-occurrence clusters appeared to be linked to parvovirus B19, influenza, CMV and Epstein-Barr virus, according to a later analysis. In a later analysis, HLA-associated TCR beta chains showed more clonal expansion and lower generation probabilities than non-associated chains that were equally common. Because counts were too low, about 18 rarely observed V segments, including chromosome 9 orphons, were excluded from the earlier analysis of about 500 of the donors. Correlated functional status among segregating V segments might be attributable to linkage disequilibrium, but an unknown experimental factor could not be ruled out. Roughly uniform sequencing depth across donors was assumed in presence/absence analyses, although this assumption may not hold. A few of the identified cytomegalovirus-associated TCR beta chains were confirmed in vitro to be specific for cytomegalovirus antigens. In a later genetic analysis, fewer N-insertions in productive TCRs were reported among donors in an Asian-associated ancestry cluster than the approximately 630-donor mean. Because HLA typing was unavailable for some donors at each locus, only the typed subset was used in association tests. The authors suggested that the approach could potentially be extended to other disease states and immunological phenotypes. While some public TCRs were present in many individuals, most TCR sequences turned up only very rarely across donors. A later analysis found that TCR association rates varied across HLA loci, with DRB1 alleles showing the most associated TCRs and HLA-C alleles the fewest. An association between a missense DCLRE1C variant and V-gene and J-gene trimming of TCR beta chains was found in a later genetic analysis and replicated in an independent cohort. The 87-base-pair reads could not distinguish some IMGT-functional V segments, including TRBV6-2 and TRBV6-3, so those segments were excluded. The sequencing pipeline was judged likely to have produced a cluster of highly shared sequence variants as a technical artifact. In this cohort, only TCR beta chains were sequenced, and detectable features were limited by the absence of alpha or paired-chain data. When HLA alleles, especially DR and DQ, strongly co-occurred, TCR associations were difficult to assign to individual alleles. CMV serostatus was the only immune exposure information available for the cohort. In the study, 150 to 200 TCR beta chains were listed as associated with cytomegalovirus.

The CDR3 has 14 amino acids, counting the end cysteine and phenylalanine. The kept DNA is CDR3 alone, 42 bases in frame from the first base. Compared with germline, V lacks 6 bases and J lacks 0 bases; bases without a gene match: 5. Taken from the germline V gene, the CDR1 and CDR2 loops are MDHEN and SYDVKM. The cohort consisted of approximately 670 healthy bone marrow donors. Cohort members were all nominally healthy when sampled, although unrecorded immune exposures were likely present. The donor was CMV seronegative and belonged to the group of 380 or so seronegative cohort members. Each donor provided a peripheral blood sample, and peripheral blood mononuclear cells were used for TCR beta sequencing. The Qiagen DNeasy Blood Extraction Kit was used to extract genomic DNA from the blood cell samples. This clone was observed once. Its antigen has not been determined. The input lacks base qualities; no much larger clone sits a single base away.

The TCR comes from a female donor in good health and CMV-seronegative. The sample taken for sequencing was PBMCs. Here the chain combines TRBV28 and TRBJ2-7, with 7 middle bases fitting TRBD1. The CDR3: CASRGTALSYEQYF. The nucleotide sequence is TGTGCCAGCAGAGGGACAGCGCTCTCCTACGAGCAGTACTTC.